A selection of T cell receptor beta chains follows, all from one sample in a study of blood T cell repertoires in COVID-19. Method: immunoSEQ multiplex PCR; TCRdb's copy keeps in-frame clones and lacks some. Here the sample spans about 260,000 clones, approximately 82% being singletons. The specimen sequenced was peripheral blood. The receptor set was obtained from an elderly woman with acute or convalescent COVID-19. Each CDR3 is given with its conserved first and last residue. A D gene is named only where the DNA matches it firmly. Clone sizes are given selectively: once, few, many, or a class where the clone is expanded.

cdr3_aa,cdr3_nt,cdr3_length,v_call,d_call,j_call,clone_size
CASSSGTSGRSEQYF,TGTGCCAGCAGTTCGGGGACTAGCGGGAGATCCGAGCAGTACTTC,15,TRBV6-5,TRBD2,TRBJ2-7,few
CASSLVAGRHGSYNEQFF,TGCGCCAGCAGCTTAGTAGCGGGGAGACATGGCTCCTACAATGAGCAGTTCTTC,18,TRBV5-1,TRBD2,TRBJ2-1,NA
CASRTLAGGWYF,TGTGCCAGCAGAACTCTAGCGGGGGGGTGGTATTTT,12,TRBV28,TRBD2,TRBJ2-3,once
CASSLVGDTIYF,TGTGCCAGCAGCTTAGTAGGGGACACCATATATTTT,12,TRBV13,NA,TRBJ1-3,NA
CASSNGSTSGGPGELFF,TGTGCCAGCAGCAATGGGTCAACTAGCGGGGGGCCCGGGGAGCTGTTTTTT,17,TRBV21-1,NA,TRBJ2-2,NA
CASSYYSYEQYF,TGTGCCAGCAGTTACTACTCCTACGAGCAGTACTTC,12,TRBV28,NA,TRBJ2-7,NA
CASKSEGATGNTIYF,TGTGCCAGCAAGAGTGAGGGGGCAACTGGAAACACCATATATTTT,15,TRBV2,TRBD1,TRBJ1-3,NA
CASSPLGQGPYEQYF,TGTGCCAGCAGCCCGCTAGGACAGGGCCCCTACGAGCAGTACTTC,15,TRBV7-8,TRBD1,TRBJ2-7,NA
CASSPTGSRTHEQYF,TGTGCCAGCAGCCCGACAGGTTCTCGAACCCACGAGCAGTACTTC,15,TRBV5-4,NA,TRBJ2-7,NA
CASKGSGAHSNQPQHF,TGTGCCAGCAAGGGCTCAGGGGCTCATAGCAATCAGCCCCAGCATTTT,16,TRBV28,NA,TRBJ1-5,NA
CASSTGVYEQYF,TGTGCCAGCAGTACAGGGGTCTACGAGCAGTACTTC,12,TRBV7-9,TRBD1,TRBJ2-7,NA
CASSPPGTGKETQYF,TGTGCCAGCAGCCCCCCGGGTACGGGAAAAGAGACCCAGTACTTC,15,TRBV4-2,NA,TRBJ2-5,NA
CASSSRDRCPIAFYEQYF,TGTGCCAGCAGCAGCCGGGACAGGTGTCCAATCGCCTTCTACGAGCAGTACTTC,18,TRBV6-4,TRBD1,TRBJ2-7,NA
CASIPTGSNYGYTF,TGTGCCAGTATCCCGACAGGCTCTAACTATGGCTACACCTTC,14,TRBV19,NA,TRBJ1-2,NA
CASSFGRGNTGELFF,TGCGCCAGCAGCTTCGGCAGGGGGAACACCGGGGAGCTGTTTTTT,15,TRBV5-1,NA,TRBJ2-2,NA
CATSDQIDTGELFF,TGTGCCACCAGTGATCAAATAGACACCGGGGAGCTGTTTTTT,14,TRBV24-1,NA,TRBJ2-2,NA
CASSLSQPTEAFF,TGTGCCAGCAGCCTTTCACAACCCACTGAAGCTTTCTTT,13,TRBV7-9,NA,TRBJ1-1,NA
CASSSGTRGSYNEQFF,TGTGCCAGCAGTTCCGGGACAAGGGGCTCCTACAATGAGCAGTTCTTC,16,TRBV6-5,NA,TRBJ2-1,NA
CASSTPQGVGETQYF,TGTGCCAGTAGTACTCCACAGGGAGTCGGGGAGACCCAGTACTTC,15,TRBV19,NA,TRBJ2-5,NA
CASSPSTGGYTIYF,TGTGCCAGCAGCCCCTCGACAGGGGGTTACACCATATATTTT,14,TRBV11-2,TRBD1,TRBJ1-3,NA
CASSLYGGGEIGEQFF,TGTGCCAGCAGCTTATATGGGGGGGGAGAGATCGGTGAGCAGTTCTTC,16,TRBV7-8,TRBD2,TRBJ2-1,once
CASSDGTGFYEQYF,TGTGCCAGCAGTGACGGGACAGGGTTCTACGAGCAGTACTTC,14,TRBV28,TRBD1,TRBJ2-7,once
CASSYRGRLSSNTEAFF,TGTGCCAGCAGTTACCGTGGCCGCTTATCTTCTAACACTGAAGCTTTCTTT,17,TRBV6-2/TRBV6-3,NA,TRBJ1-1,NA
CASSINWTPNTEAFF,TGTGCCAGTAGTATCAATTGGACACCTAACACTGAAGCTTTCTTT,15,TRBV19,NA,TRBJ1-1,once
CASSPPGRGKTYEQYF,TGTGCCAGCTCACCACCGGGGAGGGGGAAGACCTACGAGCAGTACTTC,16,TRBV18,NA,TRBJ2-7,NA
CASSLTGGSEETQYF,TGTGCCAGCAGCTTAACCGGGGGATCCGAAGAGACCCAGTACTTC,15,TRBV7-3,NA,TRBJ2-5,NA
CASSLDPGASPLHF,TGTGCCAGCAGCTTAGACCCGGGAGCTTCACCCCTCCACTTT,14,TRBV7-3,NA,TRBJ1-6,once
CASSPSGELEKLFF,TGTGCCAGCTCTCCCAGCGGGGAGTTGGAAAAACTGTTTTTT,14,TRBV18,NA,TRBJ1-4,many
CASSLRQGSNSPLHF,TGTGCCAGCAGTTTACGGCAGGGCAGTAATTCACCCCTCCACTTT,15,TRBV28,NA,TRBJ1-6,few
CASSPTGQPYEQYF,TGTGCCAGCTCGCCTACGGGACAGCCCTACGAGCAGTACTTC,14,TRBV18,TRBD1,TRBJ2-7,once
CASSLQGRVQETQYF,TGCGCCAGCAGCTTACAGGGGCGGGTTCAAGAGACCCAGTACTTC,15,TRBV5-1,TRBD1,TRBJ2-5,NA
CASSLTGSYYTGELFF,TGTGCCAGCAGCTTAACCGGGTCCTATTACACCGGGGAGCTGTTTTTT,16,TRBV5-6,NA,TRBJ2-2,NA
CSASASGATSYNEQFF,TGCAGTGCTAGTGCTAGCGGGGCGACCTCCTACAATGAGCAGTTCTTC,16,TRBV20-1,TRBD2,TRBJ2-1,NA
CASSQTGGLVQPQHF,TGTGCCAGCTCACAGACAGGGGGTCTGGTTCAGCCCCAGCATTTT,15,TRBV18,TRBD1,TRBJ1-5,NA
CASGLGRSGSNQPQHF,TGTGCTAGTGGTTTGGGGAGGTCGGGCAGCAATCAGCCCCAGCATTTT,16,TRBV12-5,NA,TRBJ1-5,NA
CASSQRFAQYF,TGTGCCAGCAGTCAACGGTTCGCGCAGTATTTT,11,TRBV6-2/TRBV6-3,NA,TRBJ2-3,NA
CASSTTGGRGQPQHF,TGTGCCAGCAGCACAACAGGGGGCCGGGGTCAGCCCCAGCATTTT,15,TRBV11-2,TRBD1,TRBJ1-5,NA
CASSGQGQPQHF,TGTGCCAGCAGTGGACAGGGCCAGCCCCAGCATTTT,12,TRBV12-3/TRBV12-4,TRBD1,TRBJ1-5,NA
CASSPTVAGELFF,TGTGCCAGCTCACCAACAGTTGCCGGGGAGCTGTTTTTT,13,TRBV18,NA,TRBJ2-2,once
CASSPTRANYGYTF,TGTGCCAGCAGCCCTACTAGAGCTAACTATGGCTACACCTTC,14,TRBV7-9,NA,TRBJ1-2,NA
CATSPAGNTEAFF,TGTGCCACCAGCCCCGCAGGGAACACTGAAGCTTTCTTT,13,TRBV15,NA,TRBJ1-1,NA
CASAPGGAPSYNEQFF,TGTGCCAGCGCCCCGGGGGGAGCGCCCTCCTACAATGAGCAGTTCTTC,16,TRBV5-4,TRBD2,TRBJ2-1,NA
CASRLQGAFSGELFF,TGTGCCAGCAGGTTACAGGGGGCTTTTTCCGGGGAGCTGTTTTTT,15,TRBV7-8,TRBD1,TRBJ2-2,few
CASSFGPSNIQYF,TGTGCCAGCAGTTTTGGCCCCTCAAACATTCAGTACTTC,13,TRBV27,NA,TRBJ2-4,NA
CSAREGSGAFF,TGCAGTGCTAGGGAGGGTTCGGGTGCTTTCTTT,11,TRBV20-1,NA,TRBJ1-1,NA
CASGLLTEAFF,TGTGCTAGTGGTTTGCTCACTGAAGCTTTCTTT,11,TRBV12-5,NA,TRBJ1-1,NA
CASSQGTVNQPQHF,TGCGCCAGCAGCCAAGGGACAGTCAATCAGCCCCAGCATTTT,14,TRBV4-1,NA,TRBJ1-5,NA
CASSLVASGGGDEKLFF,TGCGCCAGCAGCTTGGTGGCCTCAGGGGGCGGGGATGAAAAACTGTTTTTT,17,TRBV5-1,TRBD1,TRBJ1-4,NA
CASRNPGTSGRGWFF,TGTGCCAGCAGAAATCCCGGGACTAGCGGGAGAGGTTGGTTCTTC,15,TRBV28,TRBD2,TRBJ2-1,NA
CASSLVTGGSNEQFF,TGTGCCAGCAGCTTAGTGACAGGGGGGTCCAATGAGCAGTTCTTC,15,TRBV11-3,TRBD1,TRBJ2-1,NA
CASSPPMASLADTDTQYF,TGTGCCAGCTCACCACCTATGGCGAGTCTAGCGGACACAGATACGCAGTATTTT,18,TRBV18,TRBD2,TRBJ2-3,NA
CASSFGQGDGYTF,TGTGCCAGCAGCTTCGGACAGGGAGATGGCTACACCTTC,13,TRBV7-9,TRBD1,TRBJ1-2,NA
CASSQDGVGVRTEAFF,TGTGCCAGCAGCCAAGATGGGGTAGGGGTGAGGACTGAAGCTTTCTTT,16,TRBV4-2,NA,TRBJ1-1,once
CASSQRGRTGYTF,TGTGCCAGCAGCCAAAGGGGGCGCACCGGCTACACCTTC,13,TRBV3-1/TRBV3-2,TRBD1,TRBJ1-2,NA